This T cell receptor beta chain came from a study of cytomegalovirus exposure and HLA in healthy donors (dated by TCRdb to 2017 to 2019). Regarding the study in general: An earlier analysis of some 550 of the donors reported about 250 Gb of sequence data and some 100 million unique TCR beta sequences from 150 million to 200 million T cells. An early release that covered more than 550 HLA-typed donors contained 300 to 350 gigabases of sequencing data and 85 million to 100 million unique TCR sequences. Among the roughly 400 genotyped donors, approximately 82% belonged to the genetic ancestry cluster associated with self-reported Caucasian donors. The study aimed to test whether signatures of past pathogen exposure could be identified by cataloging public T cell receptors. The study used immunosequencing to profile the T cell repertoires of around 600 subjects and linked those repertoires to cytomegalovirus serostatus. Along with the roughly 700-subject first cohort, a separate validation cohort of roughly 110 different subjects was used. To predict cytomegalovirus infection status, the study combined high-throughput TCR immunosequencing, statistical association of individual TCRs with disease status, and machine learning. In a later analysis, previously published TCR beta repertoires from fewer than 750 donors were re-analyzed and high-resolution HLA genotyping was added so that TCR occurrence patterns could be studied. The later analysis used no new phenotypic data to find candidate immune exposures, relying instead on TCR beta sequences and their occurrence across donors. An earlier analysis of 500 to 750 of the donors applied high-throughput TCR beta sequencing to assess whether each TCR beta V gene segment acted as functional or pseudogenic. Donor age, sex, ethnicity and CMV serostatus were compiled alongside the repertoire data. A later genetic analysis took genome-wide SNP genotypes for about three fifths of the roughly 670 donors and used that subset as a discovery cohort. All discovery cohort repertoires had been generated using a single sequencing platform. HLA typing included class I and class II loci at four-digit resolution. Typing coverage varied by locus: roughly 629-640 donors for A, B, C, DRB1 and DQB1; roughly 520 for DQA1; some 610 for DPA1; approximately 450 for DPB1. A handful of DR-DQ haplotypes were treated as single units for association and clustering because of strong linkage in the cohort. Among 398 genotyped donors of the cohort, an average of approximately 230,000 unique TCR beta nucleotide sequences were sequenced per donor, roughly 18% of them non-productive.

This clone was picked up a small number of times. What antigen it recognizes has not been identified. Per-nucleotide qualities are absent, and no much larger clonotype sits a single base away. The library was prepared using the immunoSEQ multiplex PCR assay. For the multiplex PCR, a mixture combining 60 forward primers for TCR Vbeta segments and 13 reverse primers for TCR Jbeta segments was used. Amplification of the CDR3 region of rearranged TCR beta genes was performed with a multiplex PCR assay on genomic DNA. The amplified TCR beta libraries were sequenced on the Illumina HiSeq System as 87-base-pair reads. For the original study's pipeline: In a later analysis, tens of millions of unique TCR beta chains were counted across the approximately 640 repertoires, and roughly 9.9 million of these chains were shared by at least two donors. Raw reads were error-corrected and collapsed into unique sequences with a nearest-neighbor algorithm that merged closely related sequences to remove PCR and sequencing errors. Alignment of CDR3 sequences to IMGT reference sequences was used to assign V, D and J gene segments. For a sequence to be retained, a match of at least six nucleotides was required to both a V gene segment and a J gene segment. A rearrangement was called productive if the CDR3 had no stop codons and remained in frame with V and J, and every other rearrangement was called non-productive. CDR3 was defined according to IMGT convention as the region running from the second conserved V-encoded cysteine to the conserved J-encoded phenylalanine. The earlier analysis of roughly 590 of the donors excluded sequences that lacked an unambiguous match to a single V gene segment. An earlier analysis of roughly 590 of the donors called V segments functional above 56.7% productive rearrangements and segregating when the between-donor standard deviation exceeded 5%. To diagnose cytomegalovirus status from the catalog of TCR beta chain sequences, a statistical classification framework was built. In a later analysis, V and J genes were assigned by comparing TCR nucleotide sequences against IMGT/GENE-DB human TR gene sequences. A later analysis assigned CDR3 sequences and most-parsimonious VDJ recombination scenarios with the TCRdist pipeline. In a later analysis, every TCR beta chain was defined by the combination of its CDR3 amino acid sequence and its V-gene family, and reads without a unique V-gene family were dropped. A later analysis removed several hundred highly shared, low-generation-probability nucleotide sequences to deal with suspected cross-contamination and a sequencing artifact. A later analysis calculated a clonal expansion index for each public chain from normalized within-repertoire ranks of inferred template counts. Generation probabilities in a later analysis came from a VDJ recombination model fitted to out-of-frame rearrangements, and those results were checked against IGoR. A later analysis scored TCR-TCR, TCR-HLA and TCR-CMV co-occurrence with hypergeometric tests, applying a repertoire-size bias correction to TCR pairs. False discovery rates were estimated in a later analysis by permuting HLA or CMV assignments 20 times. In a later analysis, co-occurring TCRs were grouped using DBSCAN, and TCRdist sequence similarity was added for clustering within HLA-allele-positive subsets. Co-occurrence clustering excluded repertoires with fewer than 30,000 or more than 120,000 public chains, plus five with anomalous nucleotide sharing. TCRdb provides this immuneACCESS table in a form limited to in-frame rearrangements. Some clones are lacking; in checked studies, under half of them reflect an unresolved V gene, and why the rest are absent is not known. V and J calls plus clone size are reproduced from that table; the DNA served to infer D and trimming. This sample holds some 200,000 clones; just under 70% were observed only once. 2.5% to 3% of the sample lies in the top ten.

The cohort comprised under 700 healthy bone marrow donors. At the time of sampling, all cohort members were nominally healthy, though unrecorded immune exposures were likely present. The donor tested CMV seropositive, placing the donor among the approximately 310 seropositive members of the cohort. A peripheral blood sample was provided by each donor, and peripheral blood mononuclear cells were used for TCR beta sequencing. The Qiagen DNeasy Blood Extraction Kit was used to extract genomic DNA from the blood cell samples. The germline V gene provides CDR1 SGHRS and CDR2 YFSETQ. V sheds 1 base and J sheds 5 bases, leaving 9 bases between their ends. The CDR3 spans 13 residues, from the cysteine through the phenylalanine. Only the CDR3 portion is preserved as DNA: 39 bases, with reading frame beginning at the first base. Beyond this particular receptor, the publication reports: The classifier was reported to diagnose cytomegalovirus status with high specificity and sensitivity in both the original cohort and the validation cohort. In this cohort, only TCR beta chains were sequenced, and detectable features were limited by the absence of alpha or paired-chain data. A further reported finding was that TCR beta sequences accurately predicted the HLA-A and HLA-B alleles for most subjects in the first cohort. Compared with the roughly 700-donor mean, donors in an Asian-associated ancestry cluster had fewer N-insertions in productive TCRs, according to a later genetic analysis. An association between a missense DCLRE1C variant and V-gene and J-gene trimming of TCR beta chains was found in a later genetic analysis and replicated in an independent cohort. Some 16 rarely observed V segments, including chromosome 9 orphons, were excluded from the earlier analysis of a few hundred of the donors because counts were too low. In an earlier analysis of fewer than 700 of the donors, most TCR beta V segments appeared in productive rearrangements about 90% or about 30% of the time, broadly matching IMGT annotations. Because some donors lacked HLA typing at each locus, the association tests relied only on the typed subset. While some public TCRs were present in many individuals, most TCR sequences turned up only very rarely across donors. In a later analysis, most CMV-associated TCR beta chains were found to appear HLA-restricted, with HLA associations seemingly driven largely by CMV exposure. Several of the top co-occurrence clusters appeared to be linked to parvovirus B19, influenza, CMV and Epstein-Barr virus, according to a later analysis. The authors suggested that the approach could potentially be generalized to other disease states and immunological phenotypes. The sequencing pipeline was judged likely to have produced a cluster of highly shared sequence variants as a technical artifact. In a later analysis, more than 15,000 TCR beta sequences were associated with specific HLA alleles at a false discovery rate of 0.05. Some IMGT-functional V segments, including TRBV6-2 and TRBV6-3, could not be told apart with the 87-base-pair reads, so those segments were excluded. The only immune exposure information available for the cohort was CMV serostatus. In vitro tests confirmed that a few of the cytomegalovirus-associated TCR beta chains recognize cytomegalovirus antigens. In a later analysis, HLA-associated TCR beta chains were found to be more clonally expanded and to have lower generation probabilities than equally common non-associated chains. Presence/absence analyses assumed roughly uniform sequencing depth across donors, an assumption that may not hold. In a later analysis, the rate of TCR association differed among HLA loci, with DRB1 alleles having the most associated TCRs and HLA-C alleles having the fewest. Linkage disequilibrium might explain the correlated functional status among segregating V segments, but an unknown experimental factor could not be excluded. A total of roughly 160 TCR beta chains were listed by the study as associated with cytomegalovirus. Strong co-occurrence of HLA alleles, especially DR and DQ, made assigning TCR associations to individual alleles difficult.

This receptor chain uses TRBV5-1 and TRBJ2-5; TRBD1 is a weak D gene call, 5 bases matching. The source of this sequence is a man aged 35-49 years in good health and CMV-seropositive. Specimen: PBMCs. The CDR3 reads CASSLSRGETQYF. The sequenced DNA: TGCGCCAGCAGCTTGTCTAGGGGCGAGACCCAGTACTTC.